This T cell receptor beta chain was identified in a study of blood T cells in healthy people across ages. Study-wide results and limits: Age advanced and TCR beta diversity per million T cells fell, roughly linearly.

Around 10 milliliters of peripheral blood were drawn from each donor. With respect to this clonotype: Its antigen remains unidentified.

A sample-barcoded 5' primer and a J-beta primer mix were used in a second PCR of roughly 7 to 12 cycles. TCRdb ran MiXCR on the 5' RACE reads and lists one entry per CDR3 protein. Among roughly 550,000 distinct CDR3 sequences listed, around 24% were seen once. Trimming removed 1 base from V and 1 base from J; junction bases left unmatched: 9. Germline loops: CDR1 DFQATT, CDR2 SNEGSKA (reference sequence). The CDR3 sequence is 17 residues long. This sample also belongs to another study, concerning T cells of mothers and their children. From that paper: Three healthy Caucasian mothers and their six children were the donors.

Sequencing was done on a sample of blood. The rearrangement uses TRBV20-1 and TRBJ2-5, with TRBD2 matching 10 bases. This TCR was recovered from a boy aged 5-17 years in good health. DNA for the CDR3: TGCAGTGCTAGAGGGGATCTAGCGGGAGCAACCCAAGAGACCCAGTACTTC. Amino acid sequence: CSARGDLAGATQETQYF.